This TCR beta chain originates from a study of beta chain features in type 1 diabetes. The authors reverse transcribed all of the isolated RNA, so sequencing captured expressed TCRB transcripts. TCRdb keeps only in-frame clones here, not all; method: immunoSEQ multiplex PCR. Altogether some 180,000 clones are present, 13% being singletons, with the ten largest covering 0.62%. CDR3 length: 12 residues. The V and J ends lost 1 base and 6 bases respectively, with 6 bases between them. Germline V gene data show CDR1 as SGDLS and CDR2 as YYNGEE. Study outcomes and limitations: Within patients, naive, central memory and Treg TCRB repertoires seemed more similar than within healthy donors.

In this sample, this clone turned up a few times. Its target is not known. This chain uses TRBV9 with TRBJ2-3; D gene ambiguous. The source of this sequence is a woman under 30 in good health. Sequencing was done on a sample of central memory CD4+ T cells from blood. CDR3 nucleotides: TGTGCCAGCAGCGTAATAGATGATACGCAGTATTTT. It yields the protein CASSVIDDTQYF.